Listed here are 27 T cell receptor beta chains from one sample, sequenced in a study of identical twins. TCRdb analysed the 5' RACE reads with MiXCR anew, one entry per CDR3 protein. Seen here are about 500,000 distinct CDR3 sequences, roughly 13% observed once, and the top ten hold approximately 0.9%. A further study also used this sample, focusing on yellow fever vaccine responses in identical twins.

Sequencing used CD4+ T cells sorted from blood. These receptors originate from a woman aged 18 to 35 in good health.

In this sample, this clonotype turned up many times. V usage is TRBV7-2 and J usage is TRBJ2-3; D gene unclear. The germline V gene encodes CDR1 SGHTA and CDR2 FQGNSA. The CDR3 covers 12 residues. Trimming cost V 5 bases and J 7 bases, with 10 bases left between them. CDR3 bases: TGTGCCAGCAGCACTGACGCATATACGCAGTATTTT. Translation: CASSTDAYTQYF.

The chain links TRBV6-5 to TRBJ2-2, with a possible D match to TRBD2 (5 bases). This CDR3 region has 16 residues. Trimming cost V 1 base and J 1 base, with 10 bases left between them. Per germline, CDR1 MNHEY and CDR2 SVGAGI. The CDR3 sequence: CASSYWTGLNTGELFF. As DNA, the CDR3 is TGTGCCAGCAGTTACTGGACCGGACTGAACACCGGGGAGCTGTTTTTT.

The chain combines TRBV28 with TRBJ2-1, with 10 positions matching TRBD2. J was trimmed by 3 bases and V by 6 bases; bases with no gene match: 5. This CDR3 has 15 residues. Germline lookup yields CDR1 MDHEN and CDR2 SYDVKM. The CDR3 sequence is CASRASGRGYNEQFF. The DNA for the CDR3 is TGTGCCAGCAGGGCTAGCGGGAGAGGCTACAATGAGCAGTTCTTC.

The chain links TRBV7-2 to TRBJ2-7; TRBD2 matches at 8 bases. This CDR3 comprises 15 residues. The ends lost 5 bases at V and 7 bases at J; junction bases unmatched: 13. Germline-derived CDR1 and CDR2 are SGHTA and FQGNSA. Here the CDR3 reads CASSPVSGMGGEQYF. CDR3 DNA: TGTGCCAGCAGCCCAGTTAGCGGGATGGGGGGTGAGCAGTACTTC.

The genes are TRBV12-3 or TRBV12-4 and TRBJ2-3, with 7 nucleotides matching TRBD1. V lost 7 bases and J lost 4; bases outside the gene matches: 5. The CDR3 is 13 residues long. The DNA of the CDR3 is TGTGCCAGCATGACAGGGCTGGCAGATACGCAGTATTTT. As protein: CASMTGLADTQYF.

The chain couples TRBV25-1 to TRBJ2-7; TRBD2 matches 7 bases. V dropped 6 bases and J dropped 0; count of bases not matched to a gene: 11. This CDR3 contains 16 residues. The germline V gene has CDR1 MGHDK and CDR2 SYGVNS. The CDR3 here is CASSPRSGDRSYEQYF. CDR3 bases: TGTGCCAGCAGCCCACGCAGCGGGGACCGCTCCTACGAGCAGTACTTC.

In this sample, this clonotype turned up a few times. The chain combines TRBV29-1 with TRBJ1-1; D not resolved. CDR1 and CDR2 (germline): SQVTM, ANQGSEA. The germline V and J ends were trimmed by 6 bases and 1 base, with 6 bases remaining between them. The length of the CDR3 is 11 residues. CDR3 in DNA: TGCAGCGTGTCACGGAACACTGAAGCTTTCTTT. Protein sequence: CSVSRNTEAFF.

This clonotype appeared a few times. This chain joins TRBV6-4 and TRBJ2-1, with TRBD2 as a possible D gene (7 bases). V lost 6 bases and J 2 bases, leaving 14 bases between the germline ends. This CDR3 contains 15 residues. Germline loops: CDR1 MRHNA, CDR2 SNTAGT. The CDR3 is CASSRGGVTYNEQFF. The CDR3 DNA reads as TGTGCCAGCAGCCGAGGGGGGGTTACCTACAATGAGCAGTTCTTC.

This clonotype was seen only a few times. The rearrangement uses TRBV27 and TRBJ2-1, with TRBD2 identical over 7 bases. V trimming: 3 bases; J trimming: 3 bases; junction bases outside the gene matches: 5. CDR1 and CDR2 from the germline V gene are MNHEY and SMNVEV (reference sequence). This CDR3 is 15 amino acids long. The CDR3 DNA sequence: TGTGCCAGCAGTTTCACTAGCGTTTTCTACAATGAGCAGTTCTTC. Its protein is CASSFTSVFYNEQFF.

The chain joins TRBV7-2 to TRBJ2-1; 9 nucleotides match TRBD2. The J segment lost 0 bases and the V segment lost 5 bases, leaving 8 bases of the junction unmatched. CDR1 and CDR2 from the germline V gene are SGHTA and FQGNSA. The CDR3 length is 17 residues. CDR3 loop: CASSLRTSASSYNEQFF. The CDR3 DNA is TGTGCCAGCAGCCTAAGGACTAGCGCGAGCTCCTACAATGAGCAGTTCTTC.

A few counts support this clonotype. This chain uses TRBV5-1 with TRBJ1-2; D unresolved. V shed 4 bases and J shed 6 bases, with 13 bases lying between them. CDR3 length: 13 amino acids. Germline V gene lookup returns CDR1 SGHRS and CDR2 YFSETQ. The CDR3 coding sequence is TGCGCCAGCAGCCAATTTGGGAGGGATGGCTACACCTTC. As protein: CASSQFGRDGYTF.

The chain couples TRBV12-3 or TRBV12-4 to TRBJ1-5; D may be TRBD1 (6 bases). CDR3 length equals 14 residues. V lost 3 bases and J 6 bases, leaving 12 bases between the germline ends. As DNA, the CDR3 is TGTGCCAGCAGTTTTTCAGGGGTTAGTCAGCCCCAGCATTTT. It translates to CASSFSGVSQPQHF.

V and J are TRBV16 and TRBJ2-1; TRBD2 matches at 8 bases. The germline V gene has CDR1 KGHSY and CDR2 FQNENV. Germline trimming cut 3 bases from V and 6 bases from J; bases unmatched to any gene: 7. The CDR3 has 15 residues. CDR3 protein: CASSHPGGGSNEQFF. CDR3 nucleotide sequence: TGTGCCAGCAGCCATCCGGGGGGGGGCTCCAATGAGCAGTTCTTC.

In this sample, this clonotype turned up a few times. The chain uses TRBV2 and TRBJ1-6; D gene ambiguous. The CDR3 spans 14 residues. The ends were cut back, 3 bases at V and 14 bases at J, with 17 bases in the middle. Germline V gene data show CDR1 as SNHLY and CDR2 as FYNNEI. This CDR3 reads CASSDPFISGTLHF. The CDR3 bases are TGTGCCAGCAGTGACCCATTTATTTCTGGGACCCTCCACTTT.

The rearrangement links TRBV3-1 to TRBJ1-1; no reliable D call. The CDR3 length is 14 residues. V was shortened by 6 bases and J by 2 bases, with 13 bases between the two germline ends. Per germline, CDR1 LGHDT and CDR2 YNNKEL (reference sequence). The CDR3 loop reads CASSIRSDNTEAFF. CDR3 nucleotides: TGTGCCAGCAGTATCAGGTCGGATAACACTGAAGCTTTCTTT.

The table lists this clonotype with many counts. V is TRBV7-2 and J is TRBJ2-5; D is unresolved. The germline V gene encodes CDR1 SGHTA and CDR2 FQGNSA. Trimming removed 5 bases at V and 4 bases at J, with 11 bases between. This CDR3 comprises 13 residues. The CDR3 DNA is TGTGCCAGCAGCGACTGGCGTCGAGAGACCCAGTACTTC. Encoded protein: CASSDWRRETQYF.

The V call is TRBV20-1, the J call TRBJ2-7; 14 bases match TRBD2. This CDR3 comprises 16 residues. Germline V gives CDR1 DFQATT, CDR2 SNEGSKA (reference sequence). The V and J ends lost 6 bases and 4 bases, in that order; junction bases with no gene match: 11. The CDR3 loop reads CSAEGTSGRGAYEQYF. The CDR3 DNA follows: TGCAGTGCCGAGGGGACTAGCGGGAGAGGTGCGTACGAGCAGTACTTC.

This clonotype was picked up a small number of times. The chain employs TRBV10-3 and TRBJ1-4; no reliable D call. From germline, CDR1 is ENHRY and CDR2 SYGVKD. Between the trimmed V and J ends, which lost 0 bases and 12 bases, there was a span of 11 bases. This CDR3 has 13 amino acids. CDR3 sequence (DNA): TGTGCCATCAGTGAGTCTGAGGGTCCAGAACTGTTTTTT. Protein: CAISESEGPELFF.

The chain uses TRBV12-3 or TRBV12-4 and TRBJ2-3, with 8 bases identical to TRBD2. CDR3 size: 14 residues. With 3 bases clipped from V and 5 bases from J, the junction kept 4 bases outside the gene matches. The DNA for the CDR3 is TGTGCCAGCAGTTTCAGCGGGGGTGAAGATACGCAGTATTTT. Its translation is CASSFSGGEDTQYF.

The chain employs TRBV5-1 and TRBJ2-2, with TRBD2 as a possible D gene (6 bases). Between the trimmed V and J ends, which lost 6 bases and 4 bases, there was a span of 22 bases. CDR3 length: 17 residues. Germline V CDR1 and CDR2: SGHRS, YFSETQ. The chain's CDR3 is CASTPGLKPSSTGELFF. For the CDR3, the DNA is TGCGCCAGCACCCCGGGACTCAAACCATCGAGCACCGGGGAGCTGTTTTTT.

The table lists this clonotype with many counts. The rearrangement joins TRBV7-2 to TRBJ2-7; the D is unclear. This CDR3 is 15 amino acids long. CDR1 and CDR2 (germline): SGHTA, FQGNSA. The V end lost 1 base, the J end lost 5 bases, and 15 bases lay between the germline ends. This CDR3 is CASSLVVREKNEQYF. The CDR3 DNA reads TGTGCCAGCAGCTTAGTCGTACGAGAGAAGAACGAGCAGTACTTC.

The sample holds a few counts of this clonotype. J is TRBJ2-7 and V is TRBV5-1, with 12 nucleotides matching TRBD2. V was clipped by 2 bases and J by 0 bases; unmatched bases: 12. CDR1 is SGHRS, CDR2 YFSETQ, per germline. The CDR3 extends over 19 amino acids. CDR3 loop: CASSFTELAGGSSSYEQYF. CDR3 sequence (DNA): TGCGCCAGCAGCTTCACGGAGCTAGCGGGGGGGTCCAGCTCCTACGAGCAGTACTTC.

The chain recombines TRBV10-1 with TRBJ1-5; D ambiguous. This CDR3 contains 16 residues. Trimming left V 3 bases short and J 2 bases short, with 14 bases between. Looked up from germline, CDR1 is WNHNN and CDR2 is SYGVQD (reference sequence). The DNA of the CDR3 is TGCGCCAGCAGTGACCGACAAAGCGGGGGCAATCAGCCCCAGCATTTT. It is translated as CASSDRQSGGNQPQHF.

This clonotype came up a few times. This chain uses TRBV7-2 with TRBJ2-7; D may match TRBD1 or TRBD2 (5 bases each). This CDR3 region has 16 residues. Trimming removed 0 bases from V and 1 base from J, with 13 bases in between. The V gene's germline CDR1 is SGHTA and CDR2 FQGNSA. The CDR3 loop reads CASSLAWGKLSYEQYF. The CDR3, as DNA: TGTGCCAGCAGCTTAGCGTGGGGGAAGCTATCCTACGAGCAGTACTTC.

At least ten counts were recorded for this clonotype. V gene TRBV12-3 or TRBV12-4 combines with J gene TRBJ2-7; the D gene is possibly TRBD1 (6 bases). V was clipped by 6 bases and J by 0 bases, with 12 bases between them. The CDR3 runs 14 residues. In DNA, the CDR3 is TGTGCCAGCAGAAACTCGGACAGCTCCTACGAGCAGTACTTC. It is translated as CASRNSDSSYEQYF.

V usage is TRBV20-1 and J usage is TRBJ2-7; 9 positions agree with TRBD1. V gave up 3 bases and J gave up 3 bases; unmatched junction bases: 3. CDR1 and CDR2 (germline): DFQATT, SNEGSKA (reference sequence). The CDR3 extends over 13 amino acids. The CDR3 loop is CSASGGQGYEQYF. CDR3 bases: TGCAGTGCTAGTGGGGGACAGGGCTACGAGCAGTACTTC.

The table lists this clonotype with a few counts. The chain employs TRBV5-1 and TRBJ1-1; a weak D match, TRBD1 (6 bases). In germline, CDR1 is SGHRS, CDR2 YFSETQ. The CDR3 is made up of 14 amino acids. Trimming removed 0 bases from V and 5 bases from J, with 11 bases in between. The CDR3: CASSLEGGLTEAFF. The DNA for the CDR3 is TGCGCCAGCAGCTTGGAAGGGGGGTTAACTGAAGCTTTCTTT.